The T cell receptor (beta chain) under discussion was sequenced for a study of T cell responses to AZD1222 COVID-19 vaccine. CDR3 size: 12 residues. The V gene lost 3 bases and the J gene lost 2 bases, with 8 bases spanning the gap. Germline CDR1 is GTSNPN and CDR2 is SVGIG (reference sequence). Repertoires were generated with immunoSEQ multiplex PCR, while TCRdb's copy carries only in-frame clones and drops some. The sample records 100,000 to 150,000 clones, more than 80% being singletons. Recipients boosted at about 4 weeks or about 12 weeks are pooled. About this clone itself: Its specificity is unknown.

Study-level findings and limits: Increased Spike-specific TCR breadth and depth were observed after two AZD1222 doses. Sampling captured repertoires only after the peak T cell response. Baseline seropositivity occurred in only a handful of AZD1222 recipients.

The specimen comprised peripheral blood, sampled 28 days after the second AZD1222 dose. The V gene is TRBV30, the J gene TRBJ2-7; TRBD1 is a possible D gene (6 bases). The sequence was obtained from an adult who received the AZD1222 COVID-19 vaccine. The CDR3 region is CAWSQGPYEQYF. The CDR3 nucleotides read TGTGCCTGGAGCCAGGGGCCCTACGAGCAGTACTTC.